This T cell receptor beta chain was sequenced in a study of beta chain features in type 1 diabetes (dated by TCRdb to the late 2010s). Study-wide context: Mean age, gender distribution, total cell number and subset yield were not different between patients and healthy donors. Regulatory and stem cell-like memory subsets were isolated from only 8 patients and 8 healthy donors, whereas naive and central memory subsets came from all 30 or so donors. A total of 90 million to 130 million sorted cells were examined across all samples, and a strong correlation was observed between cell number per subset and RNA yield. In the study, TCRB repertoires of sorted circulating CD4+ T cell subsets from recently diagnosed type 1 diabetes patients were compared with those of matched healthy donors. Summary of the overall study and its limitations: At VDJ recombination sites, type 1 diabetes patients had fewer insertions and more deleted nucleotides, which implies abnormalities in thymic rearrangement. PCR might favor shorter templates, but patient and control samples were amplified and corrected together, so any skew would affect both groups equally. Naive, central memory and regulatory TCRB repertoires appeared to be more similar among patients than among healthy donors. Because small numbers of individuals were included in the HLA sub-analyses, any influence of HLA type on TCRB rearrangement was left unresolved. Because cDNA rather than genomic DNA was sequenced, highly expressing activated cells could have been over-represented, although no difference in activation and CD3 levels was found between groups. In all four CD4+ subsets, TCRB CDR3 length was moderately but significantly shorter in type 1 diabetes patients.

Note on this clone: Its antigen remains unidentified. The input lacks base qualities; no much larger clone sits a single base away.

Measured from the cysteine to the phenylalanine, the CDR3 is 14 residues long. Solely the CDR3 DNA is kept, with 42 bases framed from the first base. V gives up 2 bases and J gives up 8 bases, and the segment between their germline ends measures 14 bases. Based on the germline V gene, the CDR1 and CDR2 sequences are MNHNS and SASEGT. The entire amount of isolated RNA was reverse transcribed using the High Capacity cDNA Reverse Transcription Kit, so the sequenced TCRB transcripts were expressed ones. Naive, central memory and regulatory T cell samples underwent deep immunoSEQ sequencing, averaging approximately 3.5 million total reads per sample. Sorted cells were lysed in RLT buffer and RNA was extracted with DNase-treated RNeasy Micro or Mini kits, depending on cell number. To prevent cross-contamination, every cell subset was processed on its own, while patient and healthy donor samples were processed together. Using the immunoSEQ multiplex PCR, TCRB sequences were amplified from cDNA into 87-bp fragments spanning the CDR3 region. Amplicons were sequenced on the Illumina HiSeq platform. Concerning the study's data processing: Synthetic template baselines were used to correct PCR bias computationally, reads within Hamming distance 2 were collapsed, and singletons that could not be merged were discarded. Reads were aligned to IMGT to assign V, D and J genes, CDR3 length, and insertions or deletions at six rearrangement sites. Within each subset, clonotype counts were normalized to the number of sorted cells before true diversity and Gini coefficients were calculated with the tcR R package. The overlap coefficient, calculated on TCRB nucleotide sequences, was used to quantify repertoire sharing. Held by TCRdb, this immuneACCESS table contains in-frame sequences only and omits some clones. Under half of the omission traces to an unresolved V gene where checked; the cause of the rest is unknown. V, J and clone size reflect that table, while D and trimming were determined from the DNA. Here the sample has 150,000 to 200,000 clones; roughly 9.1% occur a single time. The top ten clones comprise 2.3% of the sample.

From each donor, a single peripheral blood sample of approximately 120 mL on average was drawn into heparinised tubes. Naive, central memory, regulatory and stem cell-like memory CD4+ T cells were sorted on a BD FACSAria II using a panel including CD45RO, CCR7, CD25, CD127, CD95 and CD27. Purity was above 98% for every sorted population. PBMCs were separated immediately by Lymphoprep density gradient centrifugation and were stained directly, without being cultured. So that batch effects would be minimized, each experiment stained and sorted samples in pairs, pairing one healthy donor with one patient.

The clonotype originates from a woman aged 18-35 years in good health. Sequencing was carried out using central memory CD4+ T cells from blood. This receptor chain uses TRBV6-1 and TRBJ2-3, and the D gene may be TRBD2, 6 bases matching. This receptor has the CDR3 CASSERRALRTQYF. The sequenced DNA: TGTGCCAGCAGTGAACGGAGGGCCCTTCGTACGCAGTATTTT.